Listed below are T cell receptor beta chains from one sample, sequenced in a study of T cell responses to AZD1222 COVID-19 vaccine. The method was immunoSEQ multiplex PCR; TCRdb's version includes in-frame clones alone and lacks a portion of them. In the table there are approximately 170,000 clones, over 75% of which are singletons. The material sequenced was peripheral blood, taken on day 0 of AZD1222 vaccination. The receptors stem from an adult in good health. Each CDR3 is given with its conserved first and last residue. Fields, in order: D gene, V gene, clone size, J gene, CDR3 DNA, CDR3 protein. The D gene is left open where the match is weak. The size entry is marked missing in some rows and otherwise reads once, few, many or a size class.

>NA|TRBV30|NA|TRBJ1-5
TGTGCCTGGAGTCGCAGCAATCAGCCCCAGCATTTT
CAWSRSNQPQHF
>NA|TRBV4-2|NA|TRBJ1-5
TGTGCCAGCAGCCAAGACGGCTCCTCCTCCAATCAGCCCCAGCATTTT
CASSQDGSSSNQPQHF
>NA|TRBV3-1/TRBV3-2|NA|TRBJ1-5
TGTGCCAGCAGCCCCCTCCCGGGAAATCAGCCCCAGCATTTT
CASSPLPGNQPQHF
>NA|TRBV7-9|NA|TRBJ1-2
TGTGCCAGCAGCTTAGGTCAGGGCACAATTTCGGGCTACACCTTC
CASSLGQGTISGYTF
>NA|TRBV6-1|NA|TRBJ1-2
TGTGCCAGCAGCGAAGACAGTAACTATGGCTACACCTTC
CASSEDSNYGYTF
>NA|TRBV18|NA|TRBJ2-1
TGTGCCAGCTCACCACCTTCAAGCTACGAGCAGTTCTTC
CASSPPSSYEQFF
>NA|TRBV3-1/TRBV3-2|NA|TRBJ1-5
TGTGCCAGCAGCCCAGACAGAAATAGCAATCAGCCCCAGCATTTT
CASSPDRNSNQPQHF
>TRBD2|TRBV19|NA|TRBJ2-1
TGTGCCAGTAGTAGCGGGGGGGCAGGTGAGCAGTTCTTC
CASSSGGAGEQFF
>TRBD2|TRBV5-3|NA|TRBJ2-1
TGTGCCAGAAGCTGGCCGGGACTAGCGGGGGGGCCCCTCAATGAGCAGTTCTTC
CARSWPGLAGGPLNEQFF
>NA|TRBV28|NA|TRBJ2-7
TGTGCCAGCAGTTTTCTCGACTCTCTAGCCTACGAGCAGTACTTC
CASSFLDSLAYEQYF
>NA|TRBV4-3|NA|TRBJ1-2
TGCGCCAGCAGCCTGACGACAGGCGGCTACACCTTC
CASSLTTGGYTF
>NA|TRBV9|NA|TRBJ2-1
TGTGCCAGCAGCGCCGGGGTTCTGCCCTACAATGAGCAGTTCTTC
CASSAGVLPYNEQFF
>TRBD1|TRBV9|once|TRBJ1-3
TGTGCCAGCAGCGTAGATCCAGGGGGCGGAAACACCATATATTTT
CASSVDPGGGNTIYF
>NA|TRBV6-2/TRBV6-3|NA|TRBJ2-7
TGTGCCAGCAGTTCAAGCGACGGACTTCGAACCTACGAGCAGTACTTC
CASSSSDGLRTYEQYF
>NA|TRBV15|NA|TRBJ2-5
TGTGCCACCAGCAGCCCCGGGGGAGGAGAGACCCAGTACTTC
CATSSPGGGETQYF
>NA|TRBV30|NA|TRBJ2-1
TGTGCCTGGAGGGGGTCAGACCGATACAATGAGCAGTTCTTC
CAWRGSDRYNEQFF
>NA|TRBV6-1|NA|TRBJ1-2
TGTGCCAGCAGTGACGGGGTGGAATATGGCTACACCTTC
CASSDGVEYGYTF
>NA|TRBV7-8|few|TRBJ1-3
TGTGCCAGCAGCTTAGATTCAACTGGAAACACCATATATTTT
CASSLDSTGNTIYF
>NA|TRBV19|NA|TRBJ2-5
TGTGCCAGTAGTATGGACGGAGAAGAGACCCAGTACTTC
CASSMDGEETQYF
>NA|TRBV9|NA|TRBJ1-3
TGTGCCAGCAGTGCAGGGCTCTCTGGAAACACCATATATTTT
CASSAGLSGNTIYF
>TRBD2|TRBV9|NA|TRBJ2-7
TGTGCCAGCAGCGTAGGGGTTAGCGGGGGTAGCTACGAGCAGTACTTC
CASSVGVSGGSYEQYF
>NA|TRBV9|NA|TRBJ1-1
TGTGCCAGCAGCGTAGACGGGGTGGGTGAAGCTTTCTTT
CASSVDGVGEAFF
>NA|TRBV13|NA|TRBJ1-1
TGTGCCAGCAGCTCCCTGGGGGGAGTTAGGGCTTTCTTT
CASSSLGGVRAFF
>NA|TRBV9|NA|TRBJ1-1
TGTGCCAGCAGCGTAGAGGGGAACACTGAAGCTTTCTTT
CASSVEGNTEAFF
>NA|TRBV6-5|once|TRBJ1-1
TGTGCCAGCAGCTTAGACACTGAAGCTTTCTTT
CASSLDTEAFF
>NA|TRBV12-5|NA|TRBJ2-5
TGTGCTAGTGGTTTGGCCGAAGAGACCCAGTACTTC
CASGLAEETQYF
>NA|TRBV12-3/TRBV12-4|NA|TRBJ1-2
TGTGCCAGCAGTTTGGGGTCGCGGGGCTACACCTTC
CASSLGSRGYTF
>NA|TRBV2|NA|TRBJ1-2
TGTGCCAGCAGAGCCACAGAGAACTATGGCTACACCTTC
CASRATENYGYTF
>TRBD2|TRBV19|NA|TRBJ2-3
TGTGCCAGTAGCAATATGCGGGGGGCCCTTTATTCGCAGTATTTT
CASSNMRGALYSQYF
>NA|TRBV5-1|NA|TRBJ2-1
TGCGCCAGCAGCTTGGGTTTTGGCAATGAGCAGTTCTTC
CASSLGFGNEQFF
>NA|TRBV3-1/TRBV3-2|NA|TRBJ2-1
TGTGCCAGCAGCTCGACCAGAAGCTCCTACAATGAGCAGTTCTTC
CASSSTRSSYNEQFF
>NA|TRBV4-2|NA|TRBJ2-7
TGTGCCAGCAGCCAAGCGGGACCTCGGGACGAGCAGTACTTC
CASSQAGPRDEQYF
>NA|TRBV4-1|NA|TRBJ1-1
TGCGCCAGCAGCCTCAGAAATCCGGGGGAAAACACTGAAGCTTTCTTT
CASSLRNPGENTEAFF
>NA|TRBV6-2/TRBV6-3|NA|TRBJ2-5
TGTGCCAGCAGTTATTACAGGGAAGCGGGGCCTTACTTC
CASSYYREAGPYF
>NA|TRBV9|NA|TRBJ2-1
TGTGCCAGCAGCTTCCTCGTGGAGAGCTCCTACAATGAGCAGTTCTTC
CASSFLVESSYNEQFF
>NA|TRBV19|NA|TRBJ2-1
TGTGCCAGTAGTCCCCGGGACACGGACGATGAGCAGTTCTTC
CASSPRDTDDEQFF
>TRBD1|TRBV27|NA|TRBJ2-3
TGTGCCAGCAGTTTACGCCAGGACAGGGGGTTGGAAGATACGCAGTATTTT
CASSLRQDRGLEDTQYF